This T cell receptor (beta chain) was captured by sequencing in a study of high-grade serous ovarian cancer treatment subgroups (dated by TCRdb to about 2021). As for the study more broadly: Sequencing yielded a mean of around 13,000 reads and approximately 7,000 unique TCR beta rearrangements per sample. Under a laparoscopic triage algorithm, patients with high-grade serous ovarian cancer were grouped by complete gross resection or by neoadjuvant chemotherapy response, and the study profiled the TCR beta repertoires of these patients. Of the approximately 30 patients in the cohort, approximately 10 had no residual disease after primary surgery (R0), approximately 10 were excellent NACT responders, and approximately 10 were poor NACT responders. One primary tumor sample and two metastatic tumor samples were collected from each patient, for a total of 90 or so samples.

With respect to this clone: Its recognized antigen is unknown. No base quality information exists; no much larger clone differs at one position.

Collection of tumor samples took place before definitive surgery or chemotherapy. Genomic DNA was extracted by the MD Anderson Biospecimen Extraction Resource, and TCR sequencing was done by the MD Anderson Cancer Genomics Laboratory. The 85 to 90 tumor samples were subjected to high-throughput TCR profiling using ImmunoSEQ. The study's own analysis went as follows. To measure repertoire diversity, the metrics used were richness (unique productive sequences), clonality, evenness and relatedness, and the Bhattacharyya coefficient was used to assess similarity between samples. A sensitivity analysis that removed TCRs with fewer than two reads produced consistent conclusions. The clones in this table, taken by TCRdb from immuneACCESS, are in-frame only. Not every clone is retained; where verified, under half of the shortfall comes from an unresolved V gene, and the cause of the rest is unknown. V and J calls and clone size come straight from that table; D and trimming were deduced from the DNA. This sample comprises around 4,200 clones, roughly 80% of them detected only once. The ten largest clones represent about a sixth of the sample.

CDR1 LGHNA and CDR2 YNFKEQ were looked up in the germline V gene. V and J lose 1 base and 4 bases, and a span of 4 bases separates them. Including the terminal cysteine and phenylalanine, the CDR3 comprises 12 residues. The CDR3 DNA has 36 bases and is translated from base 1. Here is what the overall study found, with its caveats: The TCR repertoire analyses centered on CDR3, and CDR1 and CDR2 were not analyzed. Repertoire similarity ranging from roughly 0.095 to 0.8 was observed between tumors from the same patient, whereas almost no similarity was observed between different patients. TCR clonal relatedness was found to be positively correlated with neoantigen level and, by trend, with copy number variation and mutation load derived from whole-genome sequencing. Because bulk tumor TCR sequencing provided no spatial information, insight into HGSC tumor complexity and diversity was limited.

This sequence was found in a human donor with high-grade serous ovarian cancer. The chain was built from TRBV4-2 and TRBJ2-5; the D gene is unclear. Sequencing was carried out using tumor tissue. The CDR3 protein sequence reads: CASSQGAETQYF. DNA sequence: TGTGCCAGCAGCCAAGGCGCAGAGACCCAGTACTTC.